The 29 T cell receptor beta chains in this list originate from one sample, sequenced in a study of blood T cell repertoires in COVID-19. Repertoires were generated with immunoSEQ multiplex PCR, while TCRdb's copy carries only in-frame clones and drops some. The top ten hold 7.8% of the sample, which has approximately 210,000 clones, 70% to 85% seen once. Sequencing was performed on peripheral blood. The source is a woman older than 75 with COVID-19, enrolled during active disease.

The rearrangement links TRBV2 to TRBJ1-1; maybe TRBD1 (6 bases). This CDR3 comprises 14 residues. Trimming took 7 bases from V and 1 from J, leaving 13 bases between them. CDR1 and CDR2 (germline): SNHLY, FYNNEI. CDR3 in DNA: TGTGCCAGCACCCGAAGGGGGGGGAACACTGAAGCTTTCTTT. Amino acids: CASTRRGGNTEAFF. The full variable domain, completed using reference TRBV2 and TRBJ1-1, is EPEVTQTPSHQVTQMGQEVILRCVPISNHLYFYWYRQILGQKVEFLVSFYNNEISEKSEIFDDQFSVERPDGSNFTLKIRSTKLEDSAMYFCASTRRGGNTEAFFGQGTRLTVV.

As DNA, the CDR3 is TGTGCCAGCTCACCATTCAGGGACAGTAATAACGAGCAGTACTTC. It encodes CASSPFRDSNNEQYF. The rearrangement joins TRBV18 to TRBJ2-7; 7 bases fit TRBD1. J lost 5 bases, V lost 2 bases, and 9 bases had no gene match. CDR1 is KGHSH and CDR2 is LQKENI in the germline V gene. This CDR3 has 15 amino acids.

This chain links TRBV14 with TRBJ1-2; 8 bases align to TRBD1. CDR1 SGHDN and CDR2 FVKESK come from the germline V gene. The CDR3 runs 15 residues. Trimming at V came to 4 bases and at J to 4 bases, leaving 8 bases not matched to a gene. The CDR3 nucleotides are TGTGCCAGCAGCCTTCGGGCAGGGGGCCTCTATGGCTACACCTTC. Residues: CASSLRAGGLYGYTF.

This clone showed up just once. V usage is TRBV6-5 and J usage is TRBJ1-5; the D gene is possibly TRBD1 (5 bases). The V and J ends lost 8 bases and 0 bases respectively, with 11 bases between them. CDR1 is MNHEY, CDR2 SVGAGI, per germline. The CDR3 has 14 amino acids. As DNA, the CDR3 is TGTGCCAGCGAGGCAGGGAATAGCAATCAGCCCCAGCATTTT. This translates into CASEAGNSNQPQHF.

This CDR3 reads CASSIGQPTGYGYTF. As DNA, the CDR3 is TGTGCCAGCAGTATCGGACAGCCCACAGGCTATGGCTACACCTTC. The chain carries TRBV5-6 and TRBJ1-2, with D perhaps TRBD1 (6 bases). The CDR3 extends over 15 amino acids. With 5 bases removed from V and 4 bases from J, the gap between germline ends came to 18 bases. The germline CDR1 and CDR2 sequences are SGHDT and YYEEEE.

The chain recombines TRBV5-1 with TRBJ1-1, with 11 bases that match TRBD1. Per the germline V gene, CDR1 is SGHRS and CDR2 is YFSETQ. The junction had 5 bases not matched to a gene; V was cut back by 4 bases and J by 0 bases. The CDR3 sequence is 16 residues long. The CDR3 is CASSVRTGGMNTEAFF. The CDR3 DNA follows: TGCGCCAGCAGCGTCCGGACAGGGGGCATGAACACTGAAGCTTTCTTT.

This sequence joins TRBV5-4 and TRBJ2-1; possibly TRBD2 for D (9 bases). The V gene's germline CDR1 is SGHNT and CDR2 YYREEE (reference sequence). V dropped 3 bases and J dropped 7 bases, with 23 bases sitting between them. This CDR3 comprises 17 residues. The CDR3 region is CASSSGGASGMVNEQFF. The CDR3 coding sequence is TGTGCCAGCAGCTCAGGGGGCGCTAGCGGGATGGTAAATGAGCAGTTCTTC.

This chain connects TRBV19 to TRBJ1-2; D is unresolved. The germline V gene has CDR1 LNHDA and CDR2 SQIVND (reference sequence). CDR3 length: 13 residues. Trimming took 5 bases from V and 8 from J, leaving 15 bases between them. The DNA for the CDR3 is TGTGCCAGTAGTCCCCGAGCTCAAATCGGCTACACCTTC. It yields the protein CASSPRAQIGYTF.

The gene calls are TRBV7-9 and TRBJ1-6; D is perhaps TRBD1 (5 bases). The V and J ends lost 3 bases and 5 bases respectively, with 11 bases between them. The germline V gene encodes CDR1 SEHNR and CDR2 FQNEAQ (reference sequence). The CDR3 runs 15 residues. CDR3 nucleotide sequence: TGTGCCAGCAGCTTCGGGGGGATCGATAATTCACCCCTCCACTTT. Translated: CASSFGGIDNSPLHF.

Only a few counts were recorded for this clone. The chain links TRBV12-3 or TRBV12-4 to TRBJ2-5; D is uncertain. V was shortened by 2 bases and J by 6 bases, with 7 bases between the two germline ends. The CDR3 extends over 12 amino acids. CDR3 sequence reads: CASSLSEKTQYF. In DNA, the CDR3 is TGTGCCAGCAGTTTAAGCGAGAAGACCCAGTACTTC.

As DNA, the CDR3 is TGCGCCAGCAAGCAGGTTGGAACTAGCACAGATACGCAGTATTTT. This sequence encodes CASKQVGTSTDTQYF. This chain links TRBV5-1 with TRBJ2-3, with no clear D. Per the germline V gene, CDR1 is SGHRS and CDR2 is YFSETQ. Trimming cost V 6 bases and J 0 bases, with 14 bases left between them. This CDR3 has 15 residues.

The J gene is TRBJ2-4, the V gene TRBV27; 7 nucleotides match TRBD1. The V segment lost 4 bases and the J segment 2 bases; nucleotides outside the gene matches: 8. CDR3 length equals 16 residues. CDR1 is MNHEY, CDR2 SMNVEV, per germline (reference sequence). CDR3 loop: CASSSPGTVTKNIQYF. CDR3 DNA: TGTGCCAGCAGTTCACCCGGGACAGTAACCAAAAACATTCAGTACTTC.

A single count supports this clone. The chain joins TRBV19 to TRBJ2-7; 7 bases line up with TRBD1. Germline assignment: CDR1 LNHDA and CDR2 SQIVND (reference sequence). Losses at the gene ends were 3 bases for V and 3 bases for J; bases not matched to a gene: 2. CDR3 length: 13 residues. CDR3 residues: CASSIWDSYEQYF. The CDR3 DNA reads TGTGCCAGTAGTATCTGGGACAGCTACGAGCAGTACTTC.

This sequence joins TRBV7-2 and TRBJ1-6; TRBD1 might be the D (6 bases). V dropped 5 bases and J dropped 17 bases, with 28 bases sitting between them. The CDR3 is made up of 16 amino acids. The germline V gene encodes CDR1 SGHTA and CDR2 FQGNSA. CDR3 sequence: CASSLMGGPDGGNFHF. In DNA form, the CDR3 reads TGTGCCAGCAGCCTTATGGGGGGGCCGGACGGAGGGAACTTCCACTTT.

CDR3 loop: CASSQTTGVSTEAFF. The CDR3 nucleotides read TGTGCCAGCAGCCAAACGACAGGAGTATCCACTGAAGCTTTCTTT. The genes are TRBV3-1 (or the pseudogene TRBV3-2) and TRBJ1-1, with D perhaps TRBD1 (6 bases). In germline, CDR1 is LGHDT, CDR2 YNNKEL (reference sequence). The CDR3 totals 15 residues. Trimming removed 2 bases at V and 4 bases at J, with 14 bases between.

The chain joins TRBV6-5 to TRBJ1-6; possibly TRBD1 for D (5 bases). Germline-derived CDR1 and CDR2 are MNHEY and SVGAGI. The V end lost 2 bases, the J end lost 7 bases, and 12 bases lay between the germline ends. The length of the CDR3 is 15 residues. The CDR3, as DNA: TGTGCCAGCAGTTACGGGGGGGAGAGGAATTCACCCCTCCACTTT. Translation gives CASSYGGERNSPLHF.

The chain is built from TRBV28 and TRBJ1-5; maybe TRBD1 (6 bases). This CDR3 is built from 15 residues. The germline gives CDR1 MDHEN, CDR2 SYDVKM. V shed 9 bases and J shed 4 bases, with 19 bases lying between them. CDR3 sequence: CASSHRARGNQPQHF. The CDR3 region has the DNA TGTGCCAGTTCTCACAGGGCGAGAGGAAATCAGCCCCAGCATTTT.

This clone was recorded once. V usage is TRBV7-9 and J usage is TRBJ1-4; D is unclear. The V end lost 5 bases, the J end lost 7 bases, and 11 bases lay between the germline ends. Germline CDR1 is SEHNR and CDR2 is FQNEAQ (reference sequence). The CDR3 consists of 13 residues. For the CDR3, the DNA is TGTGCCAGCAGCGGCAGGATCACTGAAAAACTGTTTTTT. Its translation is CASSGRITEKLFF. The full variable domain, its missing parts supplied by reference TRBV7-9 and TRBJ1-4, is DTGVSQNPRHKITKRGQNVTFRCDPISEHNRLYWYRQTLGQGPEFLTYFQNEAQLEKSRLLSDRFSAERPKGSFSTLEIQRTEQGDSAMYLCASSGRITEKLFFGSGTQLSVL.

The rearrangement uses TRBV10-3 and TRBJ1-1; the D is unclear. The germline V gene encodes CDR1 ENHRY and CDR2 SYGVKD. V was shortened by 6 bases and J by 1 base, with 12 bases between the two germline ends. The CDR3 is made up of 14 amino acids. CDR3 sequence (DNA): TGTGCCATCAGCGCCCAGGAGGCGAACACTGAAGCTTTCTTT. Translating it yields CAISAQEANTEAFF.

The chain combines TRBV10-3 with TRBJ2-1; D unclear. Germline V gene sequence: CDR1 ENHRY, CDR2 SYGVKD. CDR3 size: 13 residues. Between the trimmed V and J ends, which lost 2 bases and 8 bases, there was a span of 10 bases. The CDR3 here is CAISEERSDEQFF. The CDR3 DNA reads TGTGCCATCAGTGAGGAACGGAGCGATGAGCAGTTCTTC.

This clone came up once. This chain joins TRBV28 and TRBJ1-1; the match to TRBD1 covers 7 bases. This CDR3 is built from 16 residues. The J segment lost 8 bases and the V segment lost 4 bases, leaving 16 bases of the junction unmatched. In germline, CDR1 is MDHEN, CDR2 SYDVKM. As DNA, the CDR3 is TGTGCCAGCAGTTCGGTATCAAGACAGGGTACTCCGGAAGCTTTCTTT. This encodes CASSSVSRQGTPEAFF.

The rearrangement uses TRBV5-1 and TRBJ2-5; 11 bases are shared with TRBD2. Germline V CDR1 and CDR2: SGHRS, YFSETQ. The CDR3 has 15 residues. Losses at the gene ends were 2 bases for V and 1 base for J; bases not matched to a gene: 1. For the CDR3, the DNA is TGCGCCAGCAGCTTTAGCGGGAGGGGCCAAGAGACCCAGTACTTC. It translates to CASSFSGRGQETQYF.

The genes are TRBV5-1 and TRBJ1-1; D gene ambiguous. Trimming removed 0 bases from V and 3 bases from J, with 9 bases in between. Germline V gives CDR1 SGHRS, CDR2 YFSETQ. The CDR3 length is 14 residues. The CDR3 region is CASSLVQADTEAFF. For the CDR3, the DNA is TGCGCCAGCAGCTTGGTCCAGGCCGACACTGAAGCTTTCTTT.

The chain has TRBV9 and TRBJ2-2, with D perhaps matching TRBD2 (6 bases). Trimming stripped 0 bases from V and 4 bases from J, with 16 bases between. This CDR3 spans 17 amino acids. The germline gives CDR1 SGDLS, CDR2 YYNGEE. In DNA form, the CDR3 reads TGTGCCAGCAGCGTAGTCGGGACTGGGGTTCGCACCGGGGAGCTGTTTTTT. This sequence encodes CASSVVGTGVRTGELFF.

V usage is TRBV18 and J usage is TRBJ1-5, with 10 bases fitting TRBD1. Germline V gene sequence: CDR1 KGHSH, CDR2 LQKENI. There are 14 residues in the CDR3. V lost 5 bases to trimming and J lost 5 bases; unmatched junction nucleotides: 3. The CDR3 spells CASSRQGADQPQHF. CDR3 DNA sequence: TGTGCCAGCTCAAGACAGGGGGCCGATCAGCCCCAGCATTTT. Drawing the rest from reference TRBV18 and TRBJ1-5, the complete variable domain is NAGVMQNPRHLVRRRGQEARLRCSPMKGHSHVYWYRQLPEEGLKFMVYLQKENIIDESGMPKERFSAEFPKEGPSILRIQQVVRGDSAAYFCASSRQGADQPQHFGDGTRLSIL.

The chain combines TRBV19 with TRBJ2-1; tentatively, D is TRBD1 (5 bases). CDR1 LNHDA and CDR2 SQIVND come from the germline V gene (reference sequence). This CDR3 is 15 amino acids long. The germline V and J ends were trimmed by 4 bases and 0 bases, with 10 bases remaining between them. The CDR3 DNA is TGTGCCAGTAGTAAAGGGGCTAGCTCCTACAATGAGCAGTTCTTC. Its translation: CASSKGASSYNEQFF. Together with reference TRBV19 and TRBJ2-1, the CDR3 gives the full variable domain: DGGITQSPKYLFRKEGQNVTLSCEQNLNHDAMYWYRQDPGQGLRLIYYSQIVNDFQKGDIAEGYSVSREKKESFPLTVTSAQKNPTAFYLCASSKGASSYNEQFFGPGTRLTVL.

V gene TRBV4-1 combines with J gene TRBJ1-2; 11 bases are shared with TRBD1. From germline, CDR1 is MGHRA and CDR2 YSYEKL. The CDR3 runs to 16 residues. The V segment lost 3 bases and the J segment 4 bases; nucleotides outside the gene matches: 7. The CDR3 region has the DNA TGCGCCAGCAGCCAGGGCGGGGGACAGGGGGGCTATGGCTACACCTTC. Its translation is CASSQGGGQGGYGYTF.

This clone occurred a few times. This rearrangement joins TRBV7-3 to TRBJ1-5, with D tentatively TRBD1 (5 bases). CDR1 and CDR2 (germline): SGHTA, FQGTGA. V was trimmed by 0 bases and J by 3 bases, leaving 9 bases between them. CDR3 size: 15 residues. The CDR3 region is CASSLTAGNNQPQHF. DNA of the CDR3: TGTGCCAGCAGCTTAACGGCAGGGAACAATCAGCCCCAGCATTTT. The full variable domain, rest sourced from reference TRBV7-3 and TRBJ1-5, is GAGVSQTPSNKVTEKGKYVELRCDPISGHTALYWYRQSLGQGPEFLIYFQGTGAADDSGLPNDRFFAVRPEGSVSTLKIQRTERGDSAVYLCASSLTAGNNQPQHFGDGTRLSIL.

The chain uses TRBV2 and TRBJ2-1, with 7 positions matching TRBD1. The J segment lost 8 bases and the V segment lost 6 bases, leaving 13 bases of the junction unmatched. There are 15 residues in the CDR3. Germline-derived CDR1 and CDR2 are SNHLY and FYNNEI. Here the CDR3 reads CASSPGGRGNDEQFF. The CDR3 region has the DNA TGTGCCAGCAGCCCTGGGGGCAGGGGGAATGATGAGCAGTTCTTC.